The 9 T cell receptor beta chains reported below all come from one sample, sequenced in a study of T cell responses to AZD1222 COVID-19 vaccine. Produced via immunoSEQ multiplex PCR; TCRdb's table is partial and in-frame only. This table has about 140,000 clones, roughly 90% appearing once. The material sequenced was peripheral blood, taken on day 0 of AZD1222 vaccination. The source of these receptors is an adult in good health.

The chain uses TRBV10-3 and TRBJ2-7; tentatively, D is TRBD1 (6 bases). V shed 6 bases and J shed 6 bases, with 15 bases lying between them. CDR1 ENHRY and CDR2 SYGVKD come from the germline V gene. The CDR3 contains 13 residues. CDR3 nucleotide sequence: TGTGCCATCAGGGGAGATGCCAGGGGCGAGCAGTACTTC. Protein product: CAIRGDARGEQYF.

This clone was detected a few times. This chain links TRBV4-3 with TRBJ2-7; the match to TRBD2 covers 10 bases. Germline assignment: CDR1 LGHNA and CDR2 YSLEER. The CDR3 sequence is 15 residues long. V dropped 2 bases and J dropped 6; count of bases not matched to a gene: 7. As DNA, the CDR3 is TGCGCCAGCAGCCAATTAGCGGGAGGCCCTAGCGAGCAGTACTTC. Translated, it gives CASSQLAGGPSEQYF.

The chain couples TRBV7-2 to TRBJ2-7, with 7 nucleotides matching TRBD1. CDR3 length equals 14 residues. Germline trimming cut 5 bases from V and 1 base from J; bases unmatched to any gene: 5. Germline V gives CDR1 SGHTA, CDR2 FQGNSA. CDR3 DNA sequence: TGTGCCAGCAGCCCTGGACAGGTTTCCTACGAGCAGTACTTC. Translating gives CASSPGQVSYEQYF.

The DNA of the CDR3 is TGTGCCACCAGTGATTTGGGCAGGGTATTCTTT. It codes for CATSDLGRVFF. The chain couples TRBV24-1 to TRBJ1-1, with D tentatively TRBD1 (5 bases). Trimming cost V 0 bases and J 14 bases, with 9 bases left between them. The germline V gene has CDR1 KGHDR and CDR2 SFDVKD. This CDR3 is 11 amino acids long.

The chain combines TRBV21-1 with TRBJ2-1; TRBD1, the table's D call, was not compared with the DNA. TRBV21-1 is an annotated pseudogene. CDR3 size: 15 residues. CDR3: CASSSTGTDYNEQFF. DNA for the CDR3: TGTGCCAGCAGCAGCACCGGGACAGACTACAATGAGCAGTTCTTC.

The J gene is TRBJ1-1, the V gene TRBV10-3; D unresolved. CDR1 ENHRY and CDR2 SYGVKD come from the germline V gene. V was pared by 0 bases and J by 11 bases, with 13 bases between. This CDR3 contains 13 residues. CDR3 nucleotides: TGTGCCATCAGTGAGTCAAGAGGGAGTAGGGCTTTCTTT. It specifies CAISESRGSRAFF.

V usage is TRBV5-1 and J usage is TRBJ2-7; 8 bases are a match to TRBD2. The CDR3 contains 14 residues. V lost 4 bases to trimming and J lost 5 bases; unmatched junction nucleotides: 8. Germline V lookup: CDR1 SGHRS, CDR2 YFSETQ. CDR3 coding DNA: TGCGCCAGCAGCCCCCCCGGGACTAGGGACGAGCAGTACTTC. Translating it yields CASSPPGTRDEQYF.

This sequence joins TRBV29-1 and TRBJ1-1, with TRBD1 as a possible D gene (5 bases). Germline assignment: CDR1 SQVTM and CDR2 ANQGSEA. The CDR3 has 14 amino acids. V dropped 4 bases and J dropped 7 bases, with 19 bases sitting between them. Written as DNA, the CDR3 is TGCAGCGTTGGCCCCCCGTGGGCGGGGGATGAAGCTTTCTTT. Protein product: CSVGPPWAGDEAFF. The complete variable domain, with remaining parts taken from reference TRBV29-1 and TRBJ1-1, reads SAVISQKPSRDICQRGTSLTIQCQVDSQVTMMFWYRQQPGQSLTLIATANQGSEATYESGFVIDKFPISRPNLTFSTLTVSNMSPEDSSIYLCSVGPPWAGDEAFFGQGTRLTVV.

The count of this clone is one. The chain joins TRBV7-2 to TRBJ2-5; 11 nucleotides line up with TRBD2. The length of the CDR3 is 17 residues. Germline V gives CDR1 SGHTA, CDR2 FQGNSA. J gave up 5 bases and V 1 base, and 9 bases lay outside the gene matches. CDR3 loop: CASSLGLAGRSVETQYF. The CDR3, as DNA: TGTGCCAGCAGCTTAGGACTAGCGGGGAGGTCGGTGGAGACCCAGTACTTC. Supplemented by reference TRBV7-2 and TRBJ2-5, the full variable domain reads GAGVSQSPSNKVTEKGKDVELRCDPISGHTALYWYRQSLGQGLEFLIYFQGNSAPDKSGLPSDRFSAERTGGSVSTLTIQRTQQEDSAVYLCASSLGLAGRSVETQYFGPGTRLLVL.